This T cell receptor beta chain is from a study of OX40 agonist ivuxolimab in advanced cancers. Study details: Eligibility rules accepted prior anti-PD-1, anti-PD-L1 or anti-CTLA-4 therapy, and around 40% had some.

Regarding the study as a whole: CD8+ T cells were the subset that, on average, had more expanded clones than CD4+.

Concerning this clone: As yet, its antigen is unknown.

V dropped 0 bases and J dropped 2; count of bases not matched to a gene: 8. The CDR3 totals 17 residues. Germline-derived CDR1 and CDR2 are LNHNV and YYDKDF (reference sequence). Autoimmune disease history or systemic immunosuppression disqualified patients. Blood sampling took place at baseline, cycle 4 day 1, and cycle 7 day 1. Assay used: immunoSEQ multiplex PCR; TCRdb lists only in-frame clones, some missing. Here the sample spans approximately 67,000 clones, roughly 92% being singletons. The chain couples TRBV15 to TRBJ2-7, with 9 bases lining up with TRBD2. The sequence was collected from an adult with an advanced solid tumor such as melanoma, head and neck, liver or kidney cancer. The specimen was CD4+ or CD8+ T cells sorted from blood, collected in a trial of the OX40 agonist ivuxolimab. This CDR3 reads CATSRDSGRGLPYEQYF. CDR3 nucleotide sequence: TGTGCCACCAGCAGAGATAGCGGGAGAGGGCTTCCCTACGAGCAGTACTTC.